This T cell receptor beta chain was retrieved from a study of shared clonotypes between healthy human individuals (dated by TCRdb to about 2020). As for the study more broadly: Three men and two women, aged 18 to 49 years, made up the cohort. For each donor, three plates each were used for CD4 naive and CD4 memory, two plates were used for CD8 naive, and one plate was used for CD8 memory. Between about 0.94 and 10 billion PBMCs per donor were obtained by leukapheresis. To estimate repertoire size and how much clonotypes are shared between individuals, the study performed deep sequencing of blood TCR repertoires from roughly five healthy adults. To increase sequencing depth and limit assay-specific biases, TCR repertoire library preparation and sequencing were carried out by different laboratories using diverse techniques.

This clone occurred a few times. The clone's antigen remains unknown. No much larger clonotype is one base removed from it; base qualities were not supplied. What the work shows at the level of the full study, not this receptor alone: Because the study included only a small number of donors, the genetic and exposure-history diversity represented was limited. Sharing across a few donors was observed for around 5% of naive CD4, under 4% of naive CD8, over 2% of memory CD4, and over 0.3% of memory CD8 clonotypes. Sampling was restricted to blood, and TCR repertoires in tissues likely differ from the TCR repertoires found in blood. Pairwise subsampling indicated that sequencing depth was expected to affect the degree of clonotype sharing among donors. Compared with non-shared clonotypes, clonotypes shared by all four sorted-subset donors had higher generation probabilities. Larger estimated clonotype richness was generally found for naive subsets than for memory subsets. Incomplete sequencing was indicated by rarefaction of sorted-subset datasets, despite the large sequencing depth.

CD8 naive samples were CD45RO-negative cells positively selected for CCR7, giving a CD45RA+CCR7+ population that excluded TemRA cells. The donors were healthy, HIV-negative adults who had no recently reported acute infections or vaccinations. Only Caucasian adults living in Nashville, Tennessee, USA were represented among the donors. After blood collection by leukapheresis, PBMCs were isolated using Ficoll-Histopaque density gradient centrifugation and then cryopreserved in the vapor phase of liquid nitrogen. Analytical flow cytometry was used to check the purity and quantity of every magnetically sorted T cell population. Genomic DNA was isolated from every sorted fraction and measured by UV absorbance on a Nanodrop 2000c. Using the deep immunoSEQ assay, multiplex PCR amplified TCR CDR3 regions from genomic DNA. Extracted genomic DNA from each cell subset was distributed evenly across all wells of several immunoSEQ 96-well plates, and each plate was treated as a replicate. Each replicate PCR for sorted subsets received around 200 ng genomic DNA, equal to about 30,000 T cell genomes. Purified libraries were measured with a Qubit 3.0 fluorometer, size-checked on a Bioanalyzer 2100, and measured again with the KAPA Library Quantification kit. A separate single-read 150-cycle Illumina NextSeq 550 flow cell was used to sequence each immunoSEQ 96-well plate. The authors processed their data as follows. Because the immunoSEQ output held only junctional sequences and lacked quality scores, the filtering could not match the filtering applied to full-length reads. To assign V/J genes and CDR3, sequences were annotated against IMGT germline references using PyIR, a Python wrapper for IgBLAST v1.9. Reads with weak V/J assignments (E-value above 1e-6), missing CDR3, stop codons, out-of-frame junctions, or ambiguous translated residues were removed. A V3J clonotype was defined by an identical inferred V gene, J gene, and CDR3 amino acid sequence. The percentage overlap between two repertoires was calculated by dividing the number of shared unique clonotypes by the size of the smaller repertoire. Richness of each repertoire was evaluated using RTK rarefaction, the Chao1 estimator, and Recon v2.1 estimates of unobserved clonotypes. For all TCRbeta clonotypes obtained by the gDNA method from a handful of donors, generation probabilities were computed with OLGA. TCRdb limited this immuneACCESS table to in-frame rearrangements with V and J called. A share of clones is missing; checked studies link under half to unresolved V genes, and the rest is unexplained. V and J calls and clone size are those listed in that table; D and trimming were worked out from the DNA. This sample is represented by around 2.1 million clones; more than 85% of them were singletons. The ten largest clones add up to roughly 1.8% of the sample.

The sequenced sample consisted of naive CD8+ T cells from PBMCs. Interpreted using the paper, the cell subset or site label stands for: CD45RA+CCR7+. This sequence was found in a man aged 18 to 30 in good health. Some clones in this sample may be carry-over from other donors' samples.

The CDR3 protein sequence reads: CASSDLTGRTTEAFF. The nucleotide sequence reads as follows: TGTGCCAGCAGCGACCTGACAGGACGAACCACTGAAGCTTTCTTT. This chain is built from TRBV7-9 and TRBJ1-1, with TRBD1 tentatively as D gene (6 bases match). The CDR3 covers 15 residues, taking in both the cysteine and the phenylalanine. The retained sequence is limited to the CDR3, 45 bases, with the frame set at the first base. From a lookup of the germline V gene (reference sequence), CDR1 and CDR2 are SEHNR and FQNEAQ. At the junction V is shortened by 5 bases and J by 4 bases, with 17 bases in between.